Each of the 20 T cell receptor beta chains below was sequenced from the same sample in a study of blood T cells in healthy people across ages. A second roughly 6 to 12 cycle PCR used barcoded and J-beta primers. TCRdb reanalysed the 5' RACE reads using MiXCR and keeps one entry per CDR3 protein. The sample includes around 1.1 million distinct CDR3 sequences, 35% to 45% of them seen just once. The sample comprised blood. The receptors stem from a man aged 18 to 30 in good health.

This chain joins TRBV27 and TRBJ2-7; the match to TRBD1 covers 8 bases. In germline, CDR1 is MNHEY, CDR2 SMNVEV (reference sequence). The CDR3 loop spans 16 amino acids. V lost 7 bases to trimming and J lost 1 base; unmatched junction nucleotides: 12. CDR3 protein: CASTKFGQGGSYEQYF. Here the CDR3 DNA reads TGTGCCAGCACAAAGTTTGGACAGGGAGGTTCCTACGAGCAGTACTTC.

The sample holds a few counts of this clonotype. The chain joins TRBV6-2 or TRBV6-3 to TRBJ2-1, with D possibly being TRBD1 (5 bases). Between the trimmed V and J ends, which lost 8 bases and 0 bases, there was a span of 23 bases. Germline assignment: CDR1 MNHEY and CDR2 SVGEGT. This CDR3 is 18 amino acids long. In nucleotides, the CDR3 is TGTGCCAGCCTGTCCCCCCCCCAACGACAGAGCTCCTACAATGAGCAGTTCTTC. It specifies CASLSPPQRQSSYNEQFF.

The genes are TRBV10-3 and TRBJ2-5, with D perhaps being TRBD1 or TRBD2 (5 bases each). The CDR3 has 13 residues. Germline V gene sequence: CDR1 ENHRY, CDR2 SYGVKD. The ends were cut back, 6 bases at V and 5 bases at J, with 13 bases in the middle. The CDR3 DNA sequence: TGTGCCATCAGGGACTTGGGGGACGAGACCCAGTACTTC. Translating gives CAIRDLGDETQYF.

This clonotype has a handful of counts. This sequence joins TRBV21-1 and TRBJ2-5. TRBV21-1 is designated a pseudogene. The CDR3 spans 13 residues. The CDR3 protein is CASSKVAGETQYF. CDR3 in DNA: TGTGCCAGCAGCAAAGTGGCTGGGGAGACCCAGTACTTC.

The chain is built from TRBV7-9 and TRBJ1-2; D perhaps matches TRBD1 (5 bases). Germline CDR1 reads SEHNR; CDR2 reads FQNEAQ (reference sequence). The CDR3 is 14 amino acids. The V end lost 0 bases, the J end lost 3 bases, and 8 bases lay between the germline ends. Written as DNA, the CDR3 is TGTGCCAGCAGCTTAGCAGGGGTGGACTATGGCTACACCTTC. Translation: CASSLAGVDYGYTF.

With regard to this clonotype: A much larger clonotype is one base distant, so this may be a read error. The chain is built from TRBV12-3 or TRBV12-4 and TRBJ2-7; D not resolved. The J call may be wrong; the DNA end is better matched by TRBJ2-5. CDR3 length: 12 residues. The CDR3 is CASRSTGETQYF. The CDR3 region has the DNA TGTGCCAGCAGGTCGACCGGTGAGACCCAGTACTTC.

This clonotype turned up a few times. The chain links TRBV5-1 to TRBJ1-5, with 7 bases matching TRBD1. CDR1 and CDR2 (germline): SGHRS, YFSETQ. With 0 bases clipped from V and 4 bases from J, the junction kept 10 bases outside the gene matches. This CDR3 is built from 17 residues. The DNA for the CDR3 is TGCGCCAGCAGCTTGGAACTAGGGGGCTGGGGGAATCAGCCCCAGCATTTT. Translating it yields CASSLELGGWGNQPQHF.

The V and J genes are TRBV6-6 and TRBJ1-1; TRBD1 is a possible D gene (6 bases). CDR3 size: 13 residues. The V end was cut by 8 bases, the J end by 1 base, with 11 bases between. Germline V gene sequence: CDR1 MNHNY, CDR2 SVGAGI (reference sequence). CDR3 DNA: TGTGCCAGCGGGGACATTAGGAACACTGAAGCTTTCTTT. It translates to CASGDIRNTEAFF.

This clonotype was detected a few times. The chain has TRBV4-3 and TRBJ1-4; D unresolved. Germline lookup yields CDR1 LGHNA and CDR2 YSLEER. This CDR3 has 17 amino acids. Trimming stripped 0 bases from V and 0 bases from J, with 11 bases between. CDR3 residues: CASSQDPAVSTNEKLFF. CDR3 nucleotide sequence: TGCGCCAGCAGCCAAGACCCCGCCGTCTCAACTAATGAAAAACTGTTTTTT.

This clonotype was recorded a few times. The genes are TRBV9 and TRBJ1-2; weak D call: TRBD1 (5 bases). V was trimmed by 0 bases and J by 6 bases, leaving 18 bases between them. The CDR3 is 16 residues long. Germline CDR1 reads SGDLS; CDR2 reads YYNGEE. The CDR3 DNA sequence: TGTGCCAGCAGCGTAGCCGATCGGGGACTCTTGCATGGCTACACCTTC. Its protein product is CASSVADRGLLHGYTF.

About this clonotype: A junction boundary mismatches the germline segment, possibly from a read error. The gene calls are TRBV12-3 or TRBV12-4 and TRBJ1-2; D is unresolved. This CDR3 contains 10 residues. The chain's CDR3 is CAGRPSGYTF. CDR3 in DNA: TGTGCCGGCAGGCCGAGTGGCTACACCTTC.

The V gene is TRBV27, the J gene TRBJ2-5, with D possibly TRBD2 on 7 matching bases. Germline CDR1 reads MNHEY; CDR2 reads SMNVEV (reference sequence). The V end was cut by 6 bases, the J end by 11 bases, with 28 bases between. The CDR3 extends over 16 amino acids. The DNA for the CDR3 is TGTGCCAGCAGGAGGGGGGGCCCCACTTCCTACAATGAGCAGTACTTC. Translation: CASRRGGPTSYNEQYF.

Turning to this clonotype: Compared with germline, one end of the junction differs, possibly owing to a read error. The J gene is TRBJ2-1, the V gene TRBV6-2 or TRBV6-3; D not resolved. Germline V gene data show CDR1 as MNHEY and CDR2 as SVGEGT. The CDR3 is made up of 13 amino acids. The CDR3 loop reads CANSPTSYNEQFF. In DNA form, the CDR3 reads TGTGCCAACAGTCCTACTTCCTACAATGAGCAGTTCTTC.

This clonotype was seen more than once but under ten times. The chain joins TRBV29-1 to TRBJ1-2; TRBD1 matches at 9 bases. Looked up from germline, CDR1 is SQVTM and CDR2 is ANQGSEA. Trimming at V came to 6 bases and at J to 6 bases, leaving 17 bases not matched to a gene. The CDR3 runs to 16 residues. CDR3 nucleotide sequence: TGCAGCGTAGCACTTCCCGGGACAGGGATCGGGGATGGCTACACCTTC. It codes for CSVALPGTGIGDGYTF. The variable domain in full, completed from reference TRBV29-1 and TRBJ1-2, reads SAVISQKPSRDICQRGTSLTIQCQVDSQVTMMFWYRQQPGQSLTLIATANQGSEATYESGFVIDKFPISRPNLTFSTLTVSNMSPEDSSIYLCSVALPGTGIGDGYTFGSGTRLTVV.

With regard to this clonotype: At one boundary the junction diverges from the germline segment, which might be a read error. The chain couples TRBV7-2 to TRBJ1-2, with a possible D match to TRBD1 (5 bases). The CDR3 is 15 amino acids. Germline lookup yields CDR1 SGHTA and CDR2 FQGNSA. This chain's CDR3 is CASGLGQGRSYGYTF. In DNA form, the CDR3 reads TGTGCCAGCGGCTTAGGCCAGGGCAGGAGCTATGGCTACACCTTC.

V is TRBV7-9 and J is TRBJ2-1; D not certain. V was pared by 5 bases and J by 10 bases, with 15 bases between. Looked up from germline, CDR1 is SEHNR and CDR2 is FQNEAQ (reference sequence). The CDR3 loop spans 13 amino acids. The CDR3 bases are TGTGCCAGCAGCGTAGGCAGAACACGGGAGCAGTTCTTC. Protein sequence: CASSVGRTREQFF.

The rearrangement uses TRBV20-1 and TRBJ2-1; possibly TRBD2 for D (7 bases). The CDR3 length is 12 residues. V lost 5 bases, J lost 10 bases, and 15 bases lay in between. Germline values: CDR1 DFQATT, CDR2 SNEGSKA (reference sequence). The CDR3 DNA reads TGCAGTGCTGAGGGGGGGGCGCAGGAGCAGTTCTTC. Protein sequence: CSAEGGAQEQFF.

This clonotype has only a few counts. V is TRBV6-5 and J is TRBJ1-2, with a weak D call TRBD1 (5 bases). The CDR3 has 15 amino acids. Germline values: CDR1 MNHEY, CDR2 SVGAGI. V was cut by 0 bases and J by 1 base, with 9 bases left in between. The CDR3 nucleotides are TGTGCCAGCAGTTACTCGGGGCAGAGTAACTATGGCTACACCTTC. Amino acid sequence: CASSYSGQSNYGYTF.

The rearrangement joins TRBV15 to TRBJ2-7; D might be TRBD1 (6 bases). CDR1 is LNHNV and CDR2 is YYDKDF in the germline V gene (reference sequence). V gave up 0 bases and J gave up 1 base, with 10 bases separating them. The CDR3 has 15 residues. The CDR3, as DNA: TGTGCCACCAGCAGAGATCGGACAGTTTCCTACGAGCAGTACTTC. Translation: CATSRDRTVSYEQYF.

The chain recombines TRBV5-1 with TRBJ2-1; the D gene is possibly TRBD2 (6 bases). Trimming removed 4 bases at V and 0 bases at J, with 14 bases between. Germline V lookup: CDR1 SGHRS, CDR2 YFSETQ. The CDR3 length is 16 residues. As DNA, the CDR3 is TGCGCCAGCAGCCCCGTGGGGGGACCCTCCTACAATGAGCAGTTCTTC. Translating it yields CASSPVGGPSYNEQFF.